The 24 T cell receptor beta chains given below trace back to one sample, sequenced in a study of beta chain features in type 1 diabetes. Investigators reverse transcribed all isolated RNA, so they sequenced expressed TCRB transcripts. TCRdb keeps only in-frame clones here, not all; method: immunoSEQ multiplex PCR. Among over 40,000 clones listed, 50% were seen once. Sequencing was carried out using stem cell memory CD4+ T cells from blood. The receptors come from a woman aged 30 to 39 in good health.

The chain joins TRBV5-1 to TRBJ1-2; D is undetermined. CDR1 is SGHRS, CDR2 YFSETQ, per germline. Trimming took off 6 bases at V and 1 base at J, with 13 bases between the two ends. This CDR3 spans 14 amino acids. The CDR3, as DNA: TGCGCCAGCACCCTGGCGGTGGGTAACTATGGCTACACCTTC. Translation: CASTLAVGNYGYTF. The variable domain in full, completed from reference TRBV5-1 and TRBJ1-2, reads KAGVTQTPRYLIKTRGQQVTLSCSPISGHRSVSWYQQTPGQGLQFLFEYFSETQRNKGNFPGRFSGRQFSNSRSEMNVSTLELGDSALYLCASTLAVGNYGYTFGSGTRLTVV.

V usage is TRBV7-2 and J usage is TRBJ2-1; TRBD2 aligns across 14 bases. CDR3 length: 15 residues. Per the germline V gene, CDR1 is SGHTA and CDR2 is FQGNSA. With 4 bases clipped from V and 7 bases from J, the junction kept 3 bases outside the gene matches. As DNA, the CDR3 is TGTGCCAGCAGCTCGGGACTAGCGGGAGTGAATGAGCAGTTCTTC. It codes for CASSSGLAGVNEQFF. The full variable domain, rest sourced from reference TRBV7-2 and TRBJ2-1, is GAGVSQSPSNKVTEKGKDVELRCDPISGHTALYWYRQSLGQGLEFLIYFQGNSAPDKSGLPSDRFSAERTGGSVSTLTIQRTQQEDSAVYLCASSSGLAGVNEQFFGPGTRLTVL.

The gene calls are TRBV7-9 and TRBJ2-1; 7 bases match TRBD1. The V and J ends lost 3 bases and 7 bases, in that order; junction bases with no gene match: 3. Looked up from germline, CDR1 is SEHNR and CDR2 is FQNEAQ (reference sequence). The CDR3 covers 13 residues. CDR3 loop: CASSLGDRNEQFF. The CDR3 DNA follows: TGTGCCAGCAGCTTGGGGGACAGAAATGAGCAGTTCTTC.

This clone was recorded a few times. V and J are TRBV7-9 and TRBJ2-5, with a weak D call TRBD1 (5 bases). Germline V gives CDR1 SEHNR, CDR2 FQNEAQ (reference sequence). The CDR3 is 13 amino acids. V shed 5 bases and J shed 2 bases, with 9 bases lying between them. The CDR3 loop reads CASSRRTQETQYF. CDR3 in DNA: TGTGCCAGCAGCCGACGGACACAAGAGACCCAGTACTTC.

This clone was detected a few times. The gene calls are TRBV15 and TRBJ2-7, with 8 positions matching TRBD1. This CDR3 has 13 residues. Trimming cost V 0 bases and J 11 bases; bases outside gene matches: 6. Germline V CDR1 and CDR2: LNHNV, YYDKDF (reference sequence). DNA for the CDR3: TGTGCCACCAGCAGAGACAGGGGGCGCAGCAAGTACTTC. This encodes CATSRDRGRSKYF. The full variable domain, rest sourced from reference TRBV15 and TRBJ2-7, is DAMVIQNPRYQVTQFGKPVTLSCSQTLNHNVMYWYQQKSSQAPKLLFHYYDKDFNNEADTPDNFQSRRPNTSFCFLDIRSPGLGDTAMYLCATSRDRGRSKYFGPGTRLTVT.

This clone was seen a few times. The chain has TRBV19 and TRBJ1-2; TRBD1 matches 8 bases. CDR1 is LNHDA and CDR2 is SQIVND in the germline V gene (reference sequence). V trimming: 6 bases; J trimming: 4 bases; junction bases outside the gene matches: 13. The CDR3 has 16 amino acids. Here the CDR3 DNA reads TGTGCCAGTAGCTTACTAAGCGACAGGGGACTCTATGGCTACACCTTC. The encoded protein is CASSLLSDRGLYGYTF.

The chain uses TRBV1 and TRBJ2-7; the DNA was not compared with TRBD2, the D call given in the table. TRBV1 is a listed pseudogene. The CDR3 covers 13 residues. The CDR3 here is CTSEPSGVYEQYF. The DNA for the CDR3 is TGCACCAGCGAGCCTAGCGGGGTCTACGAGCAGTACTTC.

This chain links TRBV2 with TRBJ2-1, with 9 bases identical to TRBD1. J was trimmed by 16 bases and V by 7 bases; bases with no gene match: 11. This CDR3 comprises 12 residues. The V gene's germline CDR1 is SNHLY and CDR2 FYNNEI. CDR3 coding DNA: TGTGCCAGCAAGCTTCCGGGACAGGGAGGCTTCTTC. This sequence encodes CASKLPGQGGFF.

V is TRBV30 and J is TRBJ2-7, with D perhaps TRBD2 (6 bases). Between the trimmed V and J ends, which lost 2 bases and 8 bases, there was a span of 13 bases. CDR3 size: 12 residues. From germline, CDR1 is GTSNPN and CDR2 SVGIG (reference sequence). CDR3 nucleotides: TGTGCCTGGAGTCGACCCGGGGGACAGCAGTACTTC. Translation gives CAWSRPGGQQYF.

The V gene is TRBV7-6, the J gene TRBJ2-3; TRBD1 matches at 9 bases. Trimming removed 5 bases from V and 6 bases from J; junction bases left unmatched: 9. The CDR3 has 15 residues. The germline CDR1 and CDR2 sequences are SGHVS and FNYEAQ. CDR3 protein: CASSRDRGAGDTQYF. The CDR3 DNA is TGTGCCAGCAGCCGTGACAGGGGGGCAGGGGATACGCAGTATTTT.

In this sample, this clone turned up a few times. This chain joins TRBV28 and TRBJ2-1; 12 bases match TRBD2. CDR1 is MDHEN, CDR2 SYDVKM, per germline. V shed 5 bases, J shed 2 bases, and the junction held 4 bases outside the gene matches. The CDR3 extends over 16 amino acids. In nucleotides, the CDR3 is TGTGCCAGCAGTAGACTAGCGGGAGAGGCCTACAATGAGCAGTTCTTC. This gives the protein CASSRLAGEAYNEQFF.

This clone was observed a few times. The chain couples TRBV18 to TRBJ1-2; D perhaps matches TRBD1 (6 bases). This CDR3 is built from 14 residues. Germline values: CDR1 KGHSH, CDR2 LQKENI. V was clipped by 4 bases and J by 7 bases, with 16 bases between them. CDR3 sequence (DNA): TGTGCCAGCTCACTTTCGTCAGGACAGCCTGGCTACACCTTC. It is translated as CASSLSSGQPGYTF.

This clone was seen only a few times. The rearrangement joins TRBV5-4 to TRBJ1-4, with D unresolved. This CDR3 has 15 residues. V lost 4 bases, J lost 4 bases, and 14 bases lay in between. Per the germline V gene, CDR1 is SGHNT and CDR2 is YYREEE (reference sequence). This chain's CDR3 is CASSPTIGINEKLFF. The CDR3 nucleotides read TGTGCCAGCAGCCCGACTATAGGAATTAATGAAAAACTGTTTTTT.

The sample holds a few counts of this clone. The CDR3 DNA reads TGTGCCAGCAGTTTCCACGGACTAGCGGGAGTGTACGAGCAGTACTTC. This encodes CASSFHGLAGVYEQYF. This chain connects TRBV6-5 to TRBJ2-5; 13 bases fit TRBD2. The J call may be mistaken, given a closer DNA end match to TRBJ2-7. This CDR3 is 16 amino acids long. CDR1 is MNHEY and CDR2 is SVGAGI in the germline V gene.

The chain joins TRBV7-2 to TRBJ2-6; unclear D gene. Trimming took 5 bases from V and 2 from J, leaving 7 bases between them. The CDR3 loop spans 14 amino acids. The germline V gene encodes CDR1 SGHTA and CDR2 FQGNSA. The CDR3 nucleotides are TGTGCCAGCAGCCCGCGGACTGGGGCCAACGTCCTGACTTTC. This encodes CASSPRTGANVLTF.

J is TRBJ2-7 and V is TRBV5-1, with D unresolved. Germline V lookup: CDR1 SGHRS, CDR2 YFSETQ. Between the trimmed V and J ends, which lost 4 bases and 0 bases, there was a span of 11 bases. The CDR3 runs 14 residues. The CDR3 protein is CASSPQVSSYEQYF. CDR3 sequence (DNA): TGCGCCAGCAGCCCTCAAGTGAGCTCCTACGAGCAGTACTTC.

The chain is built from TRBV18 and TRBJ2-7, with TRBD1 matching 9 bases. V dropped 3 bases and J dropped 11; count of bases not matched to a gene: 8. The V gene's germline CDR1 is KGHSH and CDR2 LQKENI. This CDR3 region has 13 residues. CDR3 protein: CASSPLSRDREYF. CDR3 in DNA: TGTGCCAGCTCACCGCTATCCCGGGACAGGGAGTACTTC.

CDR3 in amino acids: CASSPQSGQGAYEQYF. CDR3 nucleotides: TGTGCCAGCAGTCCCCAGTCGGGACAGGGGGCGTACGAGCAGTACTTC. The V gene is TRBV28, the J gene TRBJ2-7; 12 bases are a match to TRBD1. The trim removed 5 bases at V and 4 bases at J, leaving 9 bases unmatched. From germline, CDR1 is MDHEN and CDR2 SYDVKM. The CDR3 contains 16 residues.

CDR3 DNA sequence: TGTGCCAGCAGCTTAGAACCCGGGACACCGAGAGTCAATGAGCAGTTCTTC. Amino acids: CASSLEPGTPRVNEQFF. The V call is TRBV7-2, the J call TRBJ2-1, with D tentatively TRBD1 (6 bases). Trimming stripped 1 base from V and 6 bases from J, with 19 bases between. Germline CDR1 and CDR2: SGHTA and FQGNSA. The length of the CDR3 is 17 residues.

This clone has only one observation. The chain couples TRBV29-1 to TRBJ2-7; 9 bases are shared with TRBD2. CDR3 length: 14 amino acids. Germline values: CDR1 SQVTM, CDR2 ANQGSEA. V was clipped by 7 bases and J by 3 bases; unmatched bases: 10. CDR3 sequence (DNA): TGCAGCGCTAGTCGGGCGGGAGGGAACTACGAGCAGTACTTC. Protein sequence: CSASRAGGNYEQYF.

The CDR3 region is CASRRTSGRLTPFEQYF. As DNA, the CDR3 is TGTGCCAGCAGGAGGACTAGCGGGAGGCTAACCCCCTTCGAGCAGTACTTC. The rearrangement links TRBV2 to TRBJ2-7, with 14 bases identical to TRBD2. V trimming: 6 bases; J trimming: 6 bases; junction bases outside the gene matches: 13. CDR1 and CDR2 from the germline V gene are SNHLY and FYNNEI. The CDR3 has 17 amino acids.

V gene TRBV5-1 combines with J gene TRBJ2-7, with 11 bases aligning to TRBD1. The V gene end was trimmed by 1 base and the J gene end by 4 bases; junction bases not matched to a gene: 4. This CDR3 has 15 residues. The V gene's germline CDR1 is SGHRS and CDR2 YFSETQ. The CDR3 loop reads CASSLLGTGGYEQYF. CDR3 DNA sequence: TGCGCCAGCAGCTTGCTCGGGACAGGGGGTTACGAGCAGTACTTC.

The rearrangement uses TRBV15 and TRBJ2-7; 13 positions match TRBD2. The V segment lost 3 bases and the J segment 5 bases; nucleotides outside the gene matches: 7. Germline-derived CDR1 and CDR2 are LNHNV and YYDKDF (reference sequence). CDR3 length: 16 residues. CDR3 amino acids: CATSRATSGRVHEQYF. CDR3 sequence (DNA): TGTGCCACCAGCAGGGCTACTAGCGGGAGGGTCCACGAGCAGTACTTC.

This chain joins TRBV27 and TRBJ2-7; no reliable D call. The CDR3 runs 12 residues. CDR1 and CDR2 (germline): MNHEY, SMNVEV (reference sequence). The V end was cut by 5 bases, the J end by 4 bases, with 9 bases between. CDR3 region: CASSVAGYEQYF. The CDR3 nucleotides are TGTGCCAGCAGTGTGGCAGGATACGAGCAGTACTTC.